One sample yielded the 8 T cell receptor beta chains listed below, sequenced in a study of blood T cell repertoires in COVID-19. Produced via immunoSEQ multiplex PCR; TCRdb's table is partial and in-frame only. The sample has roughly 120,000 clones, approximately 87% seen once. Sequencing input: peripheral blood. The source of these receptors is a man younger than 45 with acute or convalescent COVID-19.

J is TRBJ1-3 and V is TRBV15; 9 bases line up with TRBD1. The CDR3 extends over 17 amino acids. V was clipped by 3 bases and J by 0 bases; unmatched bases: 6. CDR1 and CDR2 (germline): LNHNV, YYDKDF (reference sequence). The CDR3 sequence is CATSSGTGSISGNTIYF. For the CDR3, the DNA is TGTGCCACCAGCAGTGGGACAGGGTCTATCTCTGGAAACACCATATATTTT.

This chain uses TRBV10-1 with TRBJ1-1, with D hard to call. V lost 4 bases and J lost 5, with 8 bases in between. CDR3 length: 12 residues. The germline gives CDR1 WNHNN, CDR2 SYGVQD (reference sequence). The CDR3 region has the DNA TGCGCCAGCAGTGCTGCCGGGACTGAAGCTTTCTTT. Translation gives CASSAAGTEAFF.

The rearrangement links TRBV6-5 to TRBJ1-5; TRBD1 might be the D (5 bases). With 8 bases removed from V and 0 bases from J, the gap between germline ends came to 14 bases. Germline CDR1 MNHEY, CDR2 SVGAGI. CDR3 length: 15 amino acids. The CDR3 nucleotides are TGTGCCAGCCTGCCTCAGGGAAATAGCAATCAGCCCCAGCATTTT. It specifies CASLPQGNSNQPQHF.

This clone was seen more than once but under ten times. V and J are TRBV6-5 and TRBJ1-5; no definite D call. Germline CDR1 reads MNHEY; CDR2 reads SVGAGI. This CDR3 has 15 residues. V lost 0 bases and J 6 bases, leaving 12 bases between the germline ends. The CDR3 is CASSYSQTAGQPQHF. CDR3 coding DNA: TGTGCCAGCAGTTACTCGCAAACTGCGGGTCAGCCCCAGCATTTT.

This chain joins TRBV15 and TRBJ1-5, with TRBD1 as a possible D gene (5 bases). Germline V gene sequence: CDR1 LNHNV, CDR2 YYDKDF (reference sequence). The V end was cut by 1 base, the J end by 7 bases, with 11 bases between. The CDR3 contains 14 residues. In nucleotides, the CDR3 is TGTGCCACCAGCAGAGGATGGGGGGGACAGCCCCAGCATTTT. This codes for CATSRGWGGQPQHF.

The rearrangement links TRBV2 to TRBJ2-2; D not resolved. This CDR3 comprises 13 residues. Germline loops: CDR1 SNHLY, CDR2 FYNNEI. The V and J ends lost 4 bases and 3 bases respectively, with 6 bases between them. The CDR3 reads CASSVSYTGELFF. The CDR3 nucleotides are TGTGCCAGCAGTGTTTCTTACACCGGGGAGCTGTTTTTT.

This clone was counted once. The chain links TRBV4-3 to TRBJ1-5; 8 bases line up with TRBD1. The germline gives CDR1 LGHNA, CDR2 YSLEER. The CDR3 totals 17 residues. Losses at the gene ends were 0 bases for V and 1 base for J; bases not matched to a gene: 5. The CDR3 spells CASSQDAGGGSNQPQHF. DNA for the CDR3: TGCGCCAGCAGCCAAGATGCAGGGGGCGGGAGCAATCAGCCCCAGCATTTT.

This clone was picked up a small number of times. The rearrangement links TRBV6-5 to TRBJ2-7, with 8 bases fitting TRBD2. V trimming: 6 bases; J trimming: 5 bases; junction bases outside the gene matches: 6. Germline V lookup: CDR1 MNHEY, CDR2 SVGAGI. The CDR3 totals 13 residues. For the CDR3, the DNA is TGTGCCAGCAGGAGAGCGGGAGAGAACGAGCAGTACGTC. Translated: CASRRAGENEQYV.